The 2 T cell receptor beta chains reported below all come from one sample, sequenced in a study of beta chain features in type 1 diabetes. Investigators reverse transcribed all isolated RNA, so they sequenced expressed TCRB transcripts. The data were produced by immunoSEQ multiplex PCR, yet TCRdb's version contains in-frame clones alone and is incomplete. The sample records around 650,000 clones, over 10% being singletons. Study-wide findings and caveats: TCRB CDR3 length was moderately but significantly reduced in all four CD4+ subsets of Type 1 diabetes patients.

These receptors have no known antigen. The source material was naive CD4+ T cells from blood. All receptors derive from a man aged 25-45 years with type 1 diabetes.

The CDR3 DNA follows: TGTGCCAGTAGTATTGAGAGGTTCCCCACAGATACGCAGTATTTT. It encodes CASSIERFPTDTQYF. The V and J genes are TRBV19 and TRBJ2-3; no clear D. The CDR3 loop spans 15 amino acids. Germline CDR1 LNHDA, CDR2 SQIVND (reference sequence). The V gene lost 3 bases and the J gene lost 2 bases, with 12 bases spanning the gap.

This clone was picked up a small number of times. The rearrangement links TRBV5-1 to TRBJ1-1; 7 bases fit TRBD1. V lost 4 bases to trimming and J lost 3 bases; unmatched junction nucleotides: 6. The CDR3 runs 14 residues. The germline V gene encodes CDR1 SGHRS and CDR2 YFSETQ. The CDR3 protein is CASSTGTAYTEAFF. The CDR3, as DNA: TGCGCCAGCAGCACCGGGACAGCCTACACTGAAGCTTTCTTT.